Following are 17 T cell receptor beta chains from one sample sequenced in a study of tumor and adjacent non-tumor tissue in lung cancer. A modified ARM-PCR protocol with three rounds of nested PCR amplified TCRbeta. A single record per CDR3 protein comes from TCRdb applying MiXCR to the multiplex PCR reads. The data hold more than 120,000 distinct CDR3 sequences, with approximately 72% observed a single time. The template was RNA from unsorted bulk tissue. What was sequenced was lung tumor tissue. The source of these receptors is a man aged 55 to 69 with small cell lung cancer.

For this clonotype: A much bigger clone sits one base away, suggesting this may be a read error. The chain couples TRBV4-1 to TRBJ2-1; D may be TRBD2 (7 bases). Germline V gene sequence: CDR1 MGHRA, CDR2 YSYEKL. The ends were cut back, 4 bases at V and 6 bases at J, with 25 bases in the middle. The CDR3 has 18 amino acids. Written as DNA, the CDR3 is TGCGCCAGCAGCCGAGAAACAACAGGGACTAACGGGTTCAATGAGCAGTTCTTC. It encodes CASSRETTGTNGFNEQFF.

Comments on this clonotype: The missing conserved phenylalanine or tryptophan at the end of this CDR3 makes a read error likely. The chain links TRBV5-1 to TRBJ2-1, with D possibly called TRBD1 or TRBD2 (5 bases each). This CDR3 is built from 15 residues. CDR1 and CDR2 (germline): SGHRS, YFSETQ. CDR3 bases: TGCGCCAACAGCCCGGGACGAGCAACTCTGGGTGAGCAGTTCTGC. It specifies CANSPGRATLGEQFC.

As to this clonotype: This CDR3 is missing its conserved last phenylalanine or tryptophan, likely due to a read error. The chain recombines TRBV10-3 with TRBJ1-4; D not certain. Trimming stripped 2 bases from V and 1 base from J, with 5 bases between. From germline, CDR1 is ENHRY and CDR2 SYGVKD. CDR3 length: 14 amino acids. The CDR3 coding sequence is TGTGCCATCAGTGAGGGCCTAACTAATGAAAAACTGTTTTTG. Translated: CAISEGLTNEKLFL.

The rearrangement links TRBV5-1 to TRBJ2-1, with TRBD1 identical over 7 bases. Losses at the gene ends were 9 bases for V and 0 bases for J; bases not matched to a gene: 9. Germline V gene data show CDR1 as SGHRS and CDR2 as YFSETQ. The CDR3 spans 15 residues. The CDR3 loop is CATTTGHSSYNEQFF. Written as DNA, the CDR3 is TGCGCCACCACGACAGGGCACAGCTCCTACAATGAGCAGTTCTTC.

A word on this clonotype: At one end the junction does not follow the germline gene, possibly because of a read error. The chain carries TRBV6-2 or TRBV6-3 and TRBJ2-6; D might be TRBD1 or TRBD2, each matching 5 bases. Germline loops: CDR1 MNHEY, CDR2 SVGEGT. The CDR3 consists of 16 residues. The CDR3 region is CASNYSRGAHETILTF. The CDR3 nucleotides are TGTGCCAGCAATTACTCGAGAGGGGCGCACGAGACCATCCTGACTTTC.

On this clonotype itself: The CDR3 ends on some other residue instead of the conserved phenylalanine or tryptophan, so this is likely a read error. V and J are TRBV20-1 and TRBJ2-2; unclear D gene. CDR3 length equals 17 residues. The germline CDR1 and CDR2 sequences are DFQATT and SNEGSKA (reference sequence). CDR3 sequence reads: CRARDVRLPLNTGELFL. Here the CDR3 DNA reads TGCCGTGCTAGAGATGTACGGCTACCCTTGAACACCGGGGAGCTGTTTCTT.

This rearrangement joins TRBV28 to TRBJ2-3, with 7 bases fitting TRBD1. The CDR3 consists of 13 residues. Per germline, CDR1 MDHEN and CDR2 SYDVKM. The CDR3 here is CVTGARSTDTQYF. In DNA form, the CDR3 reads TGTGTCACAGGGGCGCGGAGTACAGATACGCAGTATTTT.

As to this clonotype: The junction departs from the called germline gene at one end, perhaps through a read error. The rearrangement uses TRBV20-1 and TRBJ2-2, with a weak D call TRBD2 (6 bases). CDR3 length: 14 residues. Germline V gene lookup returns CDR1 DFQATT and CDR2 SNEGSKA (reference sequence). CDR3 protein: CNASDTGRAGELFF. CDR3 in DNA: TGCAATGCTAGTGATACCGGGAGAGCCGGGGAGCTGTTTTTT.

The chain employs TRBV5-1 and TRBJ2-7; the D gene is possibly TRBD1 (6 bases). Germline CDR1 and CDR2: SGHRS and YFSETQ. The CDR3 length is 14 residues. Trimming cost V 2 bases and J 5 bases, with 14 bases left between them. For the CDR3, the DNA is TGCGCCAGCAGCTTAGGGGGTATCGGGGACGAGCAGTACTTC. Encoded protein: CASSLGGIGDEQYF.

Comments on this clonotype: This CDR3 fails to terminate in the conserved phenylalanine or tryptophan, so it likely reflects a read error. The CDR3 reads CASSGASYSPLHL. The CDR3 bases are TGTGCCAGCAGTGGCGCCAGCTATTCACCCCTCCACCTT. The chain links TRBV6-5 to TRBJ1-6, with no clear D. Per germline, CDR1 MNHEY and CDR2 SVGAGI. The CDR3 is 13 residues long. Trimming took off 5 bases at V and 8 bases at J, with 10 bases between the two ends.

This clonotype was picked up many times. This chain links TRBV20-1 with TRBJ2-3, with 8 nucleotides matching TRBD2. The CDR3 consists of 13 residues. Germline V gives CDR1 DFQATT, CDR2 SNEGSKA (reference sequence). V lost 4 bases and J lost 4; bases outside the gene matches: 4. The CDR3 here is CSATPAGADTQYF. The CDR3 region has the DNA TGCAGTGCTACCCCAGCGGGGGCAGATACGCAGTATTTT.

The table lists this clonotype with a few counts. Just one base apart from a much larger clone, this may be a read error. The V call is TRBV4-1, the J call TRBJ2-1; D ambiguous. The V end lost 1 base, the J end lost 10 bases, and 8 bases lay between the germline ends. The germline V gene has CDR1 MGHRA and CDR2 YSYEKL. This CDR3 comprises 12 residues. CDR3 in DNA: TGCGCCAGCAGCCAAGGCTCTGGAGAGCAGTTCTTC. Its translation: CASSQGSGEQFF.

Regarding this clonotype: It may be a read error: a sequence one base away is much more abundant. The chain combines TRBV12-3 or TRBV12-4 with TRBJ2-2, with 10 bases fitting TRBD2. This CDR3 spans 19 amino acids. CDR3 loop: CASSPLIGKSGRASGKLFF. As DNA, the CDR3 is TGTGCCAGCAGTCCCTTGATCGGGAAAAGCGGGAGGGCCTCCGGGAAGCTGTTTTTT.

On this clonotype: The junction departs from germline at one end; a sequencing error may be responsible. This chain connects TRBV11-3 to TRBJ2-1; D is ambiguous. Germline values: CDR1 SGHNT, CDR2 YENEEA. The CDR3 loop spans 14 amino acids. Here the CDR3 DNA reads TGTGTCAGCAGCTTATCTCGAGTGAGCAATAAGCAGTTCTTC. Translated: CVSSLSRVSNKQFF.

The V call is TRBV5-6, the J call TRBJ1-1; D not resolved. The CDR3 extends over 13 amino acids. V was pared by 6 bases and J by 11 bases, with 20 bases between. Germline V gene lookup returns CDR1 SGHDT and CDR2 YYEEEE. The CDR3 reads CASNLPRLPVAFF. The CDR3 nucleotides read TGTGCCAGCAACTTACCGCGACTGCCCGTTGCTTTCTTT.

The CDR3 DNA sequence: TGTGCCAGCAGTAGGAGAGATACGCAGTATTTT. Translated, it gives CASSRRDTQYF. The chain links TRBV6-5 to TRBJ2-3, with D unclear. V shed 5 bases and J shed 5 bases, with 5 bases lying between them. The CDR3 consists of 11 residues. CDR1 and CDR2 (germline): MNHEY, SVGAGI.

This chain joins TRBV10-3 and TRBJ2-1; 16 bases fit TRBD2. This CDR3 has 16 amino acids. Losses at the gene ends were 6 bases for V and 10 bases for J; bases not matched to a gene: 9. The germline V gene encodes CDR1 ENHRY and CDR2 SYGVKD. The CDR3 DNA reads TGTGCCATCAGCCCTCGGGGACTAGCGGGGGGGGAAGAGCAGTTCTTC. Amino acids: CAISPRGLAGGEEQFF.